This is a list of T cell receptor beta chains from one sample in a study of identical twins. TCRdb redid the calling of the 5' RACE reads with MiXCR, one entry per CDR3 protein. The data contain about 810,000 distinct CDR3 sequences, about 12% of them seen just once; the ten biggest clones take up about 1.6%. These same records also appear under a second study, on yellow fever vaccine responses in identical twins.

The sequenced sample consisted of PBMCs. These receptors were taken from a woman under 30 in good health. The CDR3 runs from the conserved cysteine through the conserved F or W. The order of the fields is J gene, V gene, D gene, clone size, CDR3 protein, CDR3 DNA. A D gene is named only where the DNA matches it firmly. Part of the rows lack a size; the others show once, few, many or a class for expanded clones.

TRBJ2-1,TRBV29-1,NA,few,CSVEDTGELNYNEQFF,TGCAGCGTTGAAGATACGGGGGAGCTTAACTACAATGAGCAGTTCTTC
TRBJ2-3,TRBV27,NA,few,CASSFGRTGTDTQYF,TGTGCCAGCAGCTTCGGGCGGACAGGCACAGATACGCAGTATTTT
TRBJ2-1,TRBV12-3/TRBV12-4,TRBD2,NA,CASRIQGLGFREQFF,TGTGCCAGCAGGATCCAGGGACTAGGGTTTCGTGAGCAGTTCTTC
TRBJ2-5,TRBV7-9,TRBD2,many,CASSSSGGYETQYF,TGTGCCAGCAGCTCTAGCGGAGGGTATGAGACCCAGTACTTC
TRBJ1-2,TRBV5-1,NA,many,CASSSGQSYGYTF,TGTGCCAGCAGTTCAGGACAGAGCTATGGCTACACCTTC
TRBJ1-1,TRBV20-1,NA,NA,CSARGGRVNTEAFF,TGCAGTGCTAGAGGAGGGAGGGTGAACACTGAAGCTTTCTTT
TRBJ1-2,TRBV10-3,NA,NA,CAISESPQGYGYTF,TGTGCCATCAGTGAGTCGCCCCAAGGCTATGGCTACACCTTC
TRBJ1-6,TRBV11-1,TRBD1,few,CASSATTGGNSPLHF,TGTGCCAGCAGCGCAACGACAGGGGGGAATTCACCCCTCCACTTT
TRBJ1-5,TRBV10-1,NA,few,CASSEDLARPQHF,TGCGCCAGCAGTGAAGACCTGGCTCGGCCCCAGCATTTT
TRBJ2-7,TRBV20-1,TRBD2,NA,CSAIGGGSYEQYF,TGCAGTGCTATCGGGGGGGGCTCCTACGAGCAGTACTTC
TRBJ2-1,TRBV5-6,TRBD2,NA,CASSFGTSYEQFF,TGTGCCAGCAGCTTTGGGACTAGCTATGAGCAGTTCTTC
TRBJ1-6,TRBV12-3/TRBV12-4,NA,many,CASSLESGSYNSPLHF,TGTGCCAGCAGTTTAGAATCGGGTTCTTATAATTCACCCCTCCACTTT
TRBJ2-7,TRBV6-1,NA,NA,CASSSPRYEQYF,TGTGCCAGCAGTTCTCCTAGGTACGAGCAGTACTTC
TRBJ2-1,TRBV5-1,TRBD2,NA,CASSHLAGANLRNNEQFF,TGCGCCAGCAGCCACCTAGCGGGAGCAAACCTCCGGAACAATGAGCAGTTCTTC
TRBJ2-5,TRBV9,NA,many,CASSVALGAAEETQYF,TGTGCCAGCAGCGTAGCACTTGGGGCGGCCGAAGAGACCCAGTACTTC
TRBJ2-6,TRBV3-1,TRBD1,few,CASSQGQGFSGANVLTF,TGTGCCAGCAGCCAGGGACAGGGGTTCTCTGGGGCCAACGTCCTGACTTTC
TRBJ2-7,TRBV29-1,TRBD1,once,CSGPGQGSYEQYF,TGCAGCGGCCCGGGACAGGGGAGCTACGAGCAGTACTTC
TRBJ1-6,TRBV15,NA,few,CATRWGYENSPLHF,TGTGCCACCAGATGGGGTTACGAGAATTCACCCCTCCACTTT
TRBJ2-3,TRBV28,NA,NA,CASSLWQGEGTDTQYF,TGTGCCAGCAGTTTATGGCAGGGGGAGGGCACAGATACGCAGTATTTT
TRBJ2-4,TRBV7-9,NA,NA,CASSSLENIQYF,TGTGCCAGCAGCTCGCTCGAAAACATTCAGTACTTC
TRBJ2-3,TRBV29-1,TRBD2,NA,CSVEAPSGRGWGTDTQYF,TGCAGCGTTGAAGCGCCTAGCGGGCGGGGGTGGGGCACAGATACGCAGTATTTT
TRBJ1-4,TRBV27,NA,once,CASTSLGIDEKLFF,TGTGCCAGCACTTCCTTAGGAATCGACGAAAAACTGTTTTTT
TRBJ2-7,TRBV27,TRBD2,NA,CASRDGLASYF,TGTGCCAGCAGGGACGGACTAGCGTCGTACTTC
TRBJ2-5,TRBV19,NA,few,CASSIDRARETQYF,TGTGCCAGTAGTATAGATCGGGCTCGGGAGACCCAGTACTTC
TRBJ1-1,TRBV6-5,NA,few,CASSYARTGTEAFF,TGTGCCAGCAGTTATGCCCGAACAGGGACTGAAGCTTTCTTT
TRBJ2-5,TRBV12-3/TRBV12-4,TRBD1,many,CASIPPGQRNF,TGTGCCAGCATTCCTCCGGGACAGCGAAACTTC
TRBJ2-7,TRBV15,TRBD1,NA,CATSRTPRPGQGAYEQYF,TGTGCCACCAGCAGAACGCCTAGGCCGGGACAGGGGGCCTACGAGCAGTACTTC
TRBJ2-1,TRBV5-6,TRBD2,few,CASSLAGGKNNEQFF,TGTGCCAGCTCTCTAGCGGGGGGGAAAAACAATGAGCAGTTCTTC
TRBJ1-6,TRBV3-1,TRBD1,NA,CASNLRGVTGRSPLHF,TGTGCCAGCAACCTAAGAGGGGTGACAGGGAGATCACCCCTCCACTTT
TRBJ1-1,TRBV12-3/TRBV12-4,NA,many,CASSFGESAEAFF,TGTGCCAGCAGTTTTGGGGAGTCCGCTGAAGCTTTCTTT
TRBJ2-1,TRBV6-1,NA,few,CASFSAAYNEQFF,TGTGCCAGCTTTTCCGCAGCATACAATGAGCAGTTCTTC
TRBJ2-1,TRBV15,TRBD2,few,CATSREKAGGYNEQFF,TGTGCCACCAGCCGTGAAAAAGCGGGGGGGTATAATGAGCAGTTCTTC
TRBJ1-5,TRBV20-1,NA,NA,CSARIKRRNTSNQPQHF,TGCAGTGCTAGAATAAAGAGGCGGAATACTAGCAATCAGCCCCAGCATTTT
TRBJ1-3,TRBV12-3/TRBV12-4,NA,few,CASSSGGPGNTIYF,TGTGCCAGCAGTAGCGGGGGTCCTGGAAACACCATATATTTT
TRBJ2-1,TRBV19,NA,NA,CASSRGNTYNEQFF,TGTGCCAGTAGTCGCGGGAACACCTACAATGAGCAGTTCTTC
TRBJ2-7,TRBV19,NA,NA,CASSIDSGYEQYF,TGTGCCAGTAGTATAGATAGCGGCTACGAGCAGTACTTC
TRBJ1-2,TRBV11-1,TRBD1,NA,CASSSSGTGILWRNYGYTF,TGTGCCAGCAGCTCGAGCGGGACAGGGATACTATGGCGAAACTATGGCTACACCTTC
TRBJ1-5,TRBV11-1,TRBD1,few,CASSLATGGRLNSNQPQHF,TGTGCCAGCAGCTTAGCGACAGGGGGCCGCCTCAATAGCAATCAGCCCCAGCATTTT
TRBJ1-5,TRBV20-1,TRBD1,few,CSARPTGTENQPQHF,TGCAGTGCTAGGCCGACCGGGACAGAAAATCAGCCCCAGCATTTT
TRBJ2-7,TRBV28,NA,few,CASSSDIGPSGREQYF,TGTGCCAGCAGTAGCGATATTGGCCCTTCAGGGCGGGAGCAGTACTTC
TRBJ2-2,TRBV7-6,NA,NA,CASSSLAGELFF,TGTGCCAGCAGTTCCCTGGCCGGGGAGCTGTTTTTT
TRBJ2-5,TRBV10-3,TRBD1,few,CAIRGQGGNQETQYF,TGTGCCATCAGGGGACAGGGAGGGAATCAAGAGACCCAGTACTTC
TRBJ1-1,TRBV2,NA,NA,CASSGTTMNTEAFF,TGTGCCAGCAGTGGGACAACTATGAACACTGAAGCTTTCTTT
TRBJ2-3,TRBV25-1,TRBD2,many,CASSAETLAGQSDTQYF,TGTGCCAGCAGTGCCGAAACACTAGCGGGGCAATCAGATACGCAGTATTTT
TRBJ2-1,TRBV5-1,NA,many,CASSSPGKGNEQFF,TGCGCCAGCAGTTCCCCAGGGAAGGGCAATGAGCAGTTCTTC
TRBJ1-2,TRBV7-6,TRBD1,few,CASSPDLDREIDYGYTF,TGTGCCAGCAGCCCCGACCTCGACAGGGAGATTGACTATGGCTACACCTTC
TRBJ2-7,TRBV20-1,NA,many,CSTSGSGEGEQYF,TGCAGTACAAGCGGGTCGGGAGAAGGGGAGCAGTACTTC
TRBJ2-1,TRBV24-1,TRBD2,few,CATSDVAGMYNEQFF,TGTGCCACCAGTGATGTAGCGGGGATGTACAATGAGCAGTTCTTC
TRBJ2-1,TRBV5-1,NA,many,CASSPAGLGGWNEQFF,TGCGCCAGCAGCCCGGCCGGACTGGGGGGCTGGAATGAGCAGTTCTTC
TRBJ2-2,TRBV7-2,NA,NA,CASSLAPSVGELFF,TGTGCCAGCAGCTTAGCCCCCAGCGTCGGGGAGCTGTTTTTT
TRBJ2-1,TRBV7-9,NA,many,CASRTDYNEQFF,TGTGCCAGCAGGACGGACTACAATGAGCAGTTCTTC
TRBJ2-1,TRBV20-1,TRBD2,few,CSARDLLAGVSSYNEQFF,TGCAGTGCTAGAGATTTGCTAGCGGGGGTAAGCTCCTACAATGAGCAGTTCTTC
TRBJ1-5,TRBV5-1,NA,many,CASAPGPILSSNQPQHF,TGCGCCAGTGCCCCGGGACCGATTCTATCTAGCAATCAGCCCCAGCATTTT
TRBJ2-6,TRBV6-1,TRBD2,few,CASSESGGASGANVLTF,TGTGCCAGCAGTGAAAGCGGGGGGGCCTCTGGGGCCAACGTCCTGACTTTC
TRBJ2-3,TRBV10-2,TRBD2,many,CASSEEAGGPDTQYF,TGCGCCAGCAGTGAGGAAGCGGGGGGGCCAGATACGCAGTATTTT
TRBJ2-7,TRBV20-1,NA,NA,CSARARDFPSYEQYF,TGCAGTGCTAGAGCCCGGGACTTCCCCTCCTACGAGCAGTACTTC
TRBJ2-5,TRBV4-2,NA,NA,CASSHARSPVGGETQYF,TGTGCCAGCAGCCACGCCCGTTCCCCCGTGGGCGGGGAGACCCAGTACTTC
TRBJ2-5,TRBV20-1,TRBD2,NA,CSARDARLAGGHRGETQYF,TGCAGTGCTAGAGATGCCCGACTAGCGGGGGGGCATCGGGGGGAGACCCAGTACTTC
TRBJ1-1,TRBV7-9,NA,many,CASSLIRGGTEAFF,TGTGCCAGCAGCTTAATTCGAGGGGGCACTGAAGCTTTCTTT